This record looks at one T cell receptor (beta chain) sequence and its context. These data come from a study of blood T cell repertoires in COVID-19. This CDR3 is built from 14 residues. Germline V lookup: CDR1 WNHNN, CDR2 SYGVQD (reference sequence). V lost 5 bases to trimming and J lost 7 bases; unmatched junction nucleotides: 8. The repertoire was sequenced with immunoSEQ multiplex PCR; TCRdb's copy has only in-frame clones and lacks some. Of about 150,000 clones listed, 83% are singletons. The receptor was isolated from a woman at least 80 years old with acute or convalescent COVID-19. The sequenced material came from peripheral blood. The V gene is TRBV10-1, the J gene TRBJ1-2; 9 positions match TRBD1. The CDR3 DNA reads TGCGCCAGCAGTCCGTCGGGGGACAGGGCTGGCTACACCTTC. Amino acid sequence: CASSPSGDRAGYTF.